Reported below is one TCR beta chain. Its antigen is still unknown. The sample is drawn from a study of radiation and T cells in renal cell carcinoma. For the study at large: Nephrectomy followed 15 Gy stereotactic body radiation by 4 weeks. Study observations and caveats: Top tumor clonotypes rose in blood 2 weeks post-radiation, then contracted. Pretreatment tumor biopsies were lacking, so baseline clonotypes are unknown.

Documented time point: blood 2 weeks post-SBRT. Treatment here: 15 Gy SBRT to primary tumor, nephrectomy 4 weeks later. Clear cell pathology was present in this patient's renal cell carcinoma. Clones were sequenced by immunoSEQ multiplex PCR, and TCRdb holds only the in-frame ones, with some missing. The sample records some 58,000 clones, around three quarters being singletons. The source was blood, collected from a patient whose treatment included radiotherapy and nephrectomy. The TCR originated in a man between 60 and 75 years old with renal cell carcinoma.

CDR3 DNA sequence: TGTGCCTGGAGTTTAGGCGGCCTATACGTTGGGTATGGCTACACCTTC. Translating gives CAWSLGGLYVGYGYTF. The chain joins TRBV30 to TRBJ1-2; D gene ambiguous. The germline V gene has CDR1 GTSNPN and CDR2 SVGIG (reference sequence). The CDR3 extends over 16 amino acids. V was trimmed by 2 bases and J by 5 bases, leaving 21 bases between them.